The subject of this entry is one T cell receptor (beta chain). As yet, its antigen is unknown. The entry originates in a study of long-term antiretroviral therapy in people with HIV. This CDR3 is 13 amino acids long. Germline V gene sequence: CDR1 SGHTA, CDR2 FQGTGA. J lost 8 bases, V lost 2 bases, and 1 base had no gene match. Run at survey level, the immunoSEQ assay was version v3.0. Some clones are missing from TCRdb's copy, which holds only in-frame ones; the method was immunoSEQ multiplex PCR. The sample shows tens of thousands of clones, more than 80% of them seen only once. Study results and limitations: Patients on ART gained diversity, which nonetheless stayed below transplant donor controls. HIV repertoires spanned narrower CDR3 length ranges than controls.

Everyone in the study who had HIV was treated in the United States. This specimen was unsorted PBMCs, taken 3.1 years after starting antiretroviral therapy. The V gene is TRBV7-3, the J gene TRBJ2-4, with 9 bases aligning to TRBD1. This receptor was identified in a woman between 45 and 65 years old with HIV. CDR3 residues: CASSLDRGDIQYF. The CDR3 DNA sequence: TGTGCCAGCAGCTTAGACAGGGGGGACATTCAGTACTTC.